The 14 T cell receptor beta chains listed next were all sequenced from one sample in a study of early T cells in non-severe SARS-CoV-2 infection (dated by TCRdb to the early 2020s). The library was built by means of 5' RACE. The reads were generated on a NextSeq 500. Clones were called with MiXCR by TCRdb after fastp trimmed the public reads at Q25, and only in-frame beta chains were retained. Duplicate CDR3 protein sequences are folded into a single record with the most common DNA and genes. Counted in this sample were about 60,000 distinct CDR3 sequences; approximately 11% of them appeared once. The top ten clonotypes cover about 2.7% of the sample. The sequences come from whole blood, collected at baseline. Source of these receptors: an adult who was a healthcare worker with PCR-confirmed SARS-CoV-2 infection or an uninfected control (not recorded which).

This clonotype was recorded at least ten times. V gene TRBV10-3 combines with J gene TRBJ2-5; D unresolved. CDR3 length equals 15 residues. Looked up from germline, CDR1 is ENHRY and CDR2 is SYGVKD. V dropped 10 bases and J dropped 4 bases, with 22 bases sitting between them. CDR3 DNA: TGTGCCACCAGCGAACGAATGGTTTCAGCAGAGACCCAGTACTTC. As protein: CATSERMVSAETQYF.

V and J are TRBV29-1 and TRBJ1-2; D is unresolved. Trimming took off 6 bases at V and 2 bases at J, with 10 bases between the two ends. The length of the CDR3 is 12 residues. CDR1 is SQVTM and CDR2 is ANQGSEA in the germline V gene. The DNA of the CDR3 is TGCAGCGTCGGACTCGAGAACTATGGCTACACCTTC. It encodes CSVGLENYGYTF.

The chain couples TRBV10-3 to TRBJ2-1; TRBD1 or TRBD2 may be the D gene (5 bases each). V was shortened by 6 bases and J by 2 bases, with 11 bases between the two germline ends. The CDR3 loop spans 14 amino acids. Per the germline V gene, CDR1 is ENHRY and CDR2 is SYGVKD. CDR3 sequence reads: CAIRRDGTYNEQFF. The CDR3 coding sequence is TGTGCCATCAGACGGGACGGGACCTACAATGAGCAGTTCTTC.

The chain combines TRBV10-3 with TRBJ2-7; 7 positions agree with TRBD1. From germline, CDR1 is ENHRY and CDR2 SYGVKD. V trimming: 6 bases; J trimming: 6 bases; junction bases outside the gene matches: 8. The length of the CDR3 is 13 residues. CDR3 loop: CAISADRVGEQYF. DNA for the CDR3: TGTGCCATCAGCGCAGACAGGGTTGGCGAGCAGTACTTC.

This clonotype was seen repeatedly, ten times or more. The J gene is TRBJ1-4, the V gene TRBV7-2, with D possibly matching TRBD1 (5 bases). The germline V gene has CDR1 SGHTA and CDR2 FQGNSA. Trimming removed 3 bases from V and 8 bases from J, with 7 bases in between. The CDR3 extends over 12 amino acids. For the CDR3, the DNA is TGTGCCAGCAGCTTGGGGGAGGAAAAACTGTTTTTT. Encoded protein: CASSLGEEKLFF.

This chain links TRBV30 with TRBJ2-1, with a possible D match to TRBD2 (6 bases). Germline values: CDR1 GTSNPN, CDR2 SVGIG (reference sequence). CDR3 size: 15 residues. Trimming removed 2 bases from V and 8 bases from J, with 19 bases in between. CDR3 nucleotide sequence: TGTGCCTGGAGTCCCCTGGGGGGTGCACGGGATGAGCAGTTCTTC. Residues: CAWSPLGGARDEQFF.

The V gene is TRBV20-1, the J gene TRBJ2-7; 9 bases agree with TRBD1. Germline-derived CDR1 and CDR2 are DFQATT and SNEGSKA (reference sequence). The CDR3 is 13 residues long. V lost 4 bases and J lost 4; bases outside the gene matches: 5. CDR3 bases: TGCAGTGCTAACCCGGACAGGGGTTACGAGCAGTACTTC. Its protein is CSANPDRGYEQYF.

This clonotype occurred many times. V gene TRBV3-1 combines with J gene TRBJ2-3, with 11 bases lining up with TRBD2. V dropped 3 bases and J dropped 4; count of bases not matched to a gene: 12. Looked up from germline, CDR1 is LGHDT and CDR2 is YNNKEL (reference sequence). The CDR3 is 18 amino acids. DNA for the CDR3: TGTGCCAGCAGCCAGAGAGGGAGAGGACTAGCGGGCGCAGATACGCAGTATTTT. The encoded protein is CASSQRGRGLAGADTQYF.

This chain joins TRBV6-4 and TRBJ2-2, with D maybe TRBD2 (5 bases). Trimming removed 0 bases from V and 8 bases from J, with 10 bases in between. The CDR3 length is 14 residues. The germline V gene encodes CDR1 MRHNA and CDR2 SNTAGT. The CDR3 sequence is CASSDSLEPGELFF. The CDR3 DNA is TGTGCCAGCAGTGACTCACTAGAACCGGGGGAGCTGTTTTTT.

This clonotype was seen more than once but under ten times. This sequence joins TRBV20-1 and TRBJ2-4; D is uncertain. CDR1 and CDR2 (germline): DFQATT, SNEGSKA (reference sequence). The germline V and J ends were trimmed by 2 bases and 0 bases, with 11 bases remaining between them. CDR3 length: 15 residues. This chain's CDR3 is CSARSTDLAKNIQYF. In DNA, the CDR3 is TGCAGTGCTAGATCGACTGACCTAGCCAAAAACATTCAGTACTTC.

The gene calls are TRBV30 and TRBJ2-7; unclear D gene. Germline CDR1 and CDR2: GTSNPN and SVGIG (reference sequence). The CDR3 sequence is 10 residues long. Trimming left V 5 bases short and J 2 bases short, with 4 bases between. The CDR3 sequence is CAWGTYEQYF. The CDR3, as DNA: TGTGCCTGGGGGACCTACGAGCAGTACTTC.

The V call is TRBV5-1, the J call TRBJ2-3, with D maybe TRBD2 (5 bases). With 7 bases removed from V and 3 bases from J, the gap between germline ends came to 18 bases. Germline-derived CDR1 and CDR2 are SGHRS and YFSETQ. CDR3 length equals 15 residues. CDR3 protein: CASRLPGRETDTQYF. Here the CDR3 DNA reads TGCGCCAGCCGCCTTCCGGGAAGGGAAACAGATACGCAGTATTTT.

This clonotype was seen ten or more times. This CDR3 is CASSPVGGSSYNEQFF. The CDR3 bases are TGTGCCAGCAGCCCCGTTGGGGGGAGCTCCTACAATGAGCAGTTCTTC. The chain carries TRBV5-6 and TRBJ2-1; tentative D call: TRBD2 (6 bases). Germline values: CDR1 SGHDT, CDR2 YYEEEE. Trimming took off 4 bases at V and 0 bases at J, with 14 bases between the two ends. The CDR3 spans 16 residues. Full variable domain (missing parts from reference TRBV5-6 and TRBJ2-1): DAGVTQSPTHLIKTRGQQVTLRCSPKSGHDTVSWYQQALGQGPQFIFQYYEEEERQRGNFPDRFSGHQFPNYSSELNVNALLLGDSALYLCASSPVGGSSYNEQFFGPGTRLTVL.

This sequence joins TRBV11-3 and TRBJ2-5, with 12 nucleotides matching TRBD1. The CDR3 has 16 amino acids. Trimming removed 5 bases from V and 3 bases from J; junction bases left unmatched: 7. In germline, CDR1 is SGHNT, CDR2 YENEEA. The CDR3 DNA sequence: TGTGCCAGCAGCAGGGGGACAGGGGGCGGCGAAGAGACCCAGTACTTC. Translating gives CASSRGTGGGEETQYF.